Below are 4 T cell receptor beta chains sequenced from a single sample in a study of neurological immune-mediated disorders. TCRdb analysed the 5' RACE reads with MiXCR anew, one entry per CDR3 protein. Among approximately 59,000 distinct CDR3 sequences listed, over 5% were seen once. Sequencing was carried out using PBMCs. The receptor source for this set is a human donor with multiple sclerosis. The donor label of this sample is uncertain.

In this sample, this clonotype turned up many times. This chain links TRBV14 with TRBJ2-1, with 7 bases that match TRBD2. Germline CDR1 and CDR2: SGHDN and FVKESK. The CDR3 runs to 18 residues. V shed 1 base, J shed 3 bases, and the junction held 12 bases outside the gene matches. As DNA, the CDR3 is TGTGCCAGCAGCCAAGGGGGATTTAGACTAGCTCTCTACAATGAGCAGTTCTTC. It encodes CASSQGGFRLALYNEQFF.

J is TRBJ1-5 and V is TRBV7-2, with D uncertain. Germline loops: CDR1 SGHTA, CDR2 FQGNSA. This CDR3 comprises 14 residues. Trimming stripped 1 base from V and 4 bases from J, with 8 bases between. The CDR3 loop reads CASSLVRDNQPQHF. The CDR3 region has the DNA TGTGCCAGCAGCTTAGTGAGAGATAATCAGCCCCAGCATTTT.

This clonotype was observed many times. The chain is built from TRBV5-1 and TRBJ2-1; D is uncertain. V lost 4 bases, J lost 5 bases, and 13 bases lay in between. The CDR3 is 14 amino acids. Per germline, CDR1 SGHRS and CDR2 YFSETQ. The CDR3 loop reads CASSQLRTDNEQFF. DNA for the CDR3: TGCGCCAGCAGCCAGCTCAGGACGGACAATGAGCAGTTCTTC.

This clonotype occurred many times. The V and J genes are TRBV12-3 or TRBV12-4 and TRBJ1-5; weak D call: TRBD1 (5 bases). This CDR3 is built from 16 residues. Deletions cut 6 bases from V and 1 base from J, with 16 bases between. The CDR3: CASSPRGLRSNQPQHF. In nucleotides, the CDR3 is TGTGCCAGCAGCCCCCGGGGCCTAAGGAGCAATCAGCCCCAGCATTTT.